What follows is one T cell receptor beta chain and its context. The CDR3 is 14 residues long. The V segment lost 4 bases and the J segment 4 bases; nucleotides outside the gene matches: 4. Germline CDR1 SGHDT, CDR2 YYEEEE. Unique molecular identifiers were used to barcode this TCRbeta library. TCRdb ran MiXCR on the PCR reads and lists one entry per CDR3 protein. The sample has roughly 670,000 distinct CDR3 sequences, approximately 14% seen once; the top ten hold roughly 0.77%. The sample is drawn from a study of T-cell reconstitution after alpha-beta-depleted transplantation in children. This sequence originates from a girl aged 2-10 years with congenital amegakaryocytic thrombocytopenia, due to receive a stem cell transplant. The starting material was PBMCs, obtained before TCRalphabeta/CD19-depleted stem cell transplant. The gene calls are TRBV5-6 and TRBJ2-5; TRBD2 aligns across 10 bases. CDR3 protein: CASSPPSGRETQYF. CDR3 DNA: TGTGCCAGCAGCCCCCCTAGCGGGAGAGAGACCCAGTACTTC.